Shown below are 19 T cell receptor beta chains from a single sample sequenced in a study of blood T cell repertoires in COVID-19. The protocol was immunoSEQ multiplex PCR, while the TCRdb copy is restricted to in-frame clones and leaves out a portion. The sample has over 350,000 clones; 80% to 90% are singletons. The sample taken for sequencing was peripheral blood. These receptors all come from a woman aged 25 to 45 with acute or convalescent COVID-19.

This chain uses TRBV7-9 with TRBJ1-2, with 9 nucleotides matching TRBD1. The CDR3 contains 14 residues. V lost 1 base to trimming and J lost 6 bases; unmatched junction nucleotides: 3. CDR1 is SEHNR and CDR2 is FQNEAQ in the germline V gene (reference sequence). For the CDR3, the DNA is TGTGCCAGCAGCTTAGTTGGGACAGGGCATGGCTACACCTTC. Translating it yields CASSLVGTGHGYTF.

This chain uses TRBV9 with TRBJ2-1; 13 bases match TRBD2. Germline lookup yields CDR1 SGDLS and CDR2 YYNGEE. The CDR3 consists of 14 residues. V lost 3 bases to trimming and J lost 10 bases; unmatched junction nucleotides: 4. The CDR3 spells CASSAGTSGVEQFF. CDR3 coding DNA: TGTGCCAGCAGCGCAGGGACTAGCGGGGTAGAGCAGTTCTTC.

This clone was seen only once. The chain carries TRBV9 and TRBJ2-1, with 14 bases aligning to TRBD2. After removal of 0 bases from V and 0 bases from J, the junction contained 5 bases not matched to a gene. Germline CDR1 SGDLS, CDR2 YYNGEE. The CDR3 length is 19 residues. The CDR3 sequence: CASSVEGLAGDHSYNEQFF. The CDR3 DNA sequence: TGTGCCAGCAGCGTAGAGGGACTAGCGGGGGACCACTCCTACAATGAGCAGTTCTTC. Variable domain in full (rest from reference TRBV9 and TRBJ2-1): DSGVTQTPKHLITATGQRVTLRCSPRSGDLSVYWYQQSLDQGLQFLIQYYNGEERAKGNILERFSAQQFPDLHSELNLSSLELGDSALYFCASSVEGLAGDHSYNEQFFGPGTRLTVL.

The chain uses TRBV10-3 and TRBJ1-3; possible D gene TRBD1, 5 bases. The CDR3 contains 16 residues. Germline V gives CDR1 ENHRY, CDR2 SYGVKD. V lost 4 bases to trimming and J lost 0 bases, with 13 bases between them. The CDR3 loop reads CAISADTLHSGNTIYF. The CDR3 DNA reads TGTGCCATCAGTGCGGACACCCTACACTCTGGAAACACCATATATTTT.

The chain uses TRBV3-1 (or the pseudogene TRBV3-2) and TRBJ1-2; 10 nucleotides align to TRBD1. V was pared by 3 bases and J by 4 bases, with 2 bases of the junction left unmatched. The CDR3 consists of 14 residues. Germline CDR1 LGHDT, CDR2 YNNKEL (reference sequence). This chain's CDR3 is CASSHGTGAYGYTF. The CDR3 bases are TGTGCCAGCAGCCACGGGACAGGGGCCTATGGCTACACCTTC.

V usage is TRBV6-1 and J usage is TRBJ1-6; D ambiguous. V was cut by 3 bases and J by 9 bases, with 3 bases left in between. Germline CDR1 MNHNS, CDR2 SASEGT. The CDR3 length is 11 residues. The CDR3 DNA sequence: TGTGCCAGCAGTGATCGTTCACCCCTCCACTTT. This translates into CASSDRSPLHF.

This clone has a single count. V gene TRBV4-1 combines with J gene TRBJ1-2; D is perhaps TRBD1 (5 bases). Trimming cost V 4 bases and J 3 bases, with 15 bases left between them. CDR1 MGHRA and CDR2 YSYEKL come from the germline V gene. The CDR3 covers 15 residues. CDR3 DNA sequence: TGCGCCAGCAGCCCCGCCGCCGGGGGAGACTATGGCTACACCTTC. The encoded protein is CASSPAAGGDYGYTF.

The chain links TRBV5-1 to TRBJ1-2; D ambiguous. CDR1 is SGHRS and CDR2 is YFSETQ in the germline V gene. The CDR3 runs to 15 residues. Trimming removed 0 bases from V and 4 bases from J, with 13 bases in between. CDR3 region: CASSLAAGSVYGYTF. CDR3 bases: TGCGCCAGCAGCTTGGCGGCGGGCTCTGTCTATGGCTACACCTTC.

The chain has TRBV4-1 and TRBJ1-2; no firm D call. CDR3 length: 15 amino acids. Trimming cost V 2 bases and J 4 bases, with 14 bases left between them. Germline CDR1 is MGHRA and CDR2 is YSYEKL. In DNA form, the CDR3 reads TGCGCCAGCAGCCAAATCTCGAGGGAACCCTATGGCTACACCTTC. Its translation: CASSQISREPYGYTF.

V and J are TRBV19 and TRBJ2-7; 9 bases line up with TRBD2. The CDR3 is made up of 13 amino acids. The germline V gene encodes CDR1 LNHDA and CDR2 SQIVND (reference sequence). Trimming removed 8 bases from V and 2 bases from J; junction bases left unmatched: 4. The CDR3 sequence is CASSPSGAYEQYF. Here the CDR3 DNA reads TGTGCCAGTTCACCTAGCGGGGCCTACGAGCAGTACTTC.

The rearrangement uses TRBV5-1 and TRBJ2-7, with D possibly being TRBD1 (6 bases). The CDR3 extends over 13 amino acids. Trimming shortened V by 4 bases and J by 2 bases, and 10 bases separated the two germline ends. Germline CDR1 reads SGHRS; CDR2 reads YFSETQ. CDR3 residues: CASSHRDTYEQYF. CDR3 sequence (DNA): TGCGCCAGCAGCCACAGGGACACCTACGAGCAGTACTTC.

This rearrangement joins TRBV7-9 to TRBJ2-7, with a possible D match to TRBD2 (6 bases). In germline, CDR1 is SEHNR, CDR2 FQNEAQ (reference sequence). Deletions cut 5 bases from V and 2 bases from J, with 13 bases between. The CDR3 length is 14 residues. The CDR3 region has the DNA TGTGCCAGCAGCCCCCCGGGGGTTACCTACGAGCAGTACTTC. Its translation is CASSPPGVTYEQYF.

This clone was picked up one time. The chain links TRBV5-6 to TRBJ2-5; possibly TRBD2 for D (5 bases). CDR1 SGHDT and CDR2 YYEEEE come from the germline V gene. The CDR3 runs to 15 residues. Trimming took off 4 bases at V and 1 base at J, with 14 bases between the two ends. In DNA, the CDR3 is TGTGCCAGCAGCCCACTTGTTCGGGGCCAAGAGACCCAGTACTTC. Its translation: CASSPLVRGQETQYF.

The chain recombines TRBV5-6 with TRBJ2-7; D possibly corresponds to TRBD1 (6 bases). The CDR3 is 14 amino acids. The germline CDR1 and CDR2 sequences are SGHDT and YYEEEE. Trimming removed 1 base from V and 3 bases from J, with 11 bases in between. CDR3 sequence reads: CASSLLLDSYEQYF. The CDR3 DNA reads TGTGCCAGCAGCTTGCTACTGGACAGCTACGAGCAGTACTTC. Full variable domain (outside the CDR3, taken from reference TRBV5-6 and TRBJ2-7): DAGVTQSPTHLIKTRGQQVTLRCSPKSGHDTVSWYQQALGQGPQFIFQYYEEEERQRGNFPDRFSGHQFPNYSSELNVNALLLGDSALYLCASSLLLDSYEQYFGPGTRLTVT.

The chain joins TRBV18 to TRBJ2-1; D is unresolved. The length of the CDR3 is 13 residues. CDR1 and CDR2 (germline): KGHSH, LQKENI. V was trimmed by 3 bases and J by 3 bases, leaving 6 bases between them. This chain's CDR3 is CASSPNFYNEQFF. CDR3 DNA: TGTGCCAGCTCACCCAACTTCTACAATGAGCAGTTCTTC.

This chain joins TRBV4-1 and TRBJ2-5; D is undetermined. The germline V and J ends were trimmed by 0 bases and 4 bases, with 9 bases remaining between them. Germline assignment: CDR1 MGHRA and CDR2 YSYEKL. The CDR3 length is 14 residues. The CDR3 DNA reads as TGCGCCAGCAGCCAAGAATTGCGCGGAGAGACCCAGTACTTC. Translated, it gives CASSQELRGETQYF.

The CDR3 DNA is TGCGCCAGCAGCCCGACAGGGGGCGGGTACGAGCAGTACTTC. Amino acids: CASSPTGGGYEQYF. The V call is TRBV5-1, the J call TRBJ2-7; 10 positions match TRBD1. The trim removed 4 bases at V and 4 bases at J, leaving 5 bases unmatched. Germline lookup yields CDR1 SGHRS and CDR2 YFSETQ. The CDR3 contains 14 residues. Based on the CDR3 plus reference TRBV5-1 and TRBJ2-7, the full variable domain is KAGVTQTPRYLIKTRGQQVTLSCSPISGHRSVSWYQQTPGQGLQFLFEYFSETQRNKGNFPGRFSGRQFSNSRSEMNVSTLELGDSALYLCASSPTGGGYEQYFGPGTRLTVT.

V usage is TRBV7-8 and J usage is TRBJ2-2, with 11 bases fitting TRBD2. With 6 bases clipped from V and 4 bases from J, the junction kept 7 bases outside the gene matches. Germline CDR1 is SGHVS and CDR2 is FQNEAQ. The CDR3 length is 16 residues. Here the CDR3 reads CASRFSGGAGTGELFF. The CDR3 region has the DNA TGTGCCAGCAGGTTTAGCGGGGGGGCTGGCACCGGGGAGCTGTTTTTT.

This chain connects TRBV4-2 to TRBJ1-6, with 8 bases matching TRBD1. CDR3 length: 15 residues. Trimming took 6 bases from V and 6 from J; bases not matched to a gene: 7. CDR1 is LGHNA and CDR2 is YNFKEQ in the germline V gene. CDR3 region: CASRLTGTGNSPLHF. In nucleotides, the CDR3 is TGTGCCAGCAGACTAACCGGGACAGGTAATTCACCCCTCCACTTT.